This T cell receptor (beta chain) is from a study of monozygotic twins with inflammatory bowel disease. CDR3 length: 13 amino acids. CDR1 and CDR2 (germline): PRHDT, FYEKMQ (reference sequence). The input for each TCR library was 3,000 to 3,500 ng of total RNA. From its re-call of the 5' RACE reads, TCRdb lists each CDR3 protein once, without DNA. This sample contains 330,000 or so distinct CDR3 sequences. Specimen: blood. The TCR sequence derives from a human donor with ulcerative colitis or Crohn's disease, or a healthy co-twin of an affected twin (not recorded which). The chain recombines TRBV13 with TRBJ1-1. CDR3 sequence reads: CASSQSGGTEAFF.